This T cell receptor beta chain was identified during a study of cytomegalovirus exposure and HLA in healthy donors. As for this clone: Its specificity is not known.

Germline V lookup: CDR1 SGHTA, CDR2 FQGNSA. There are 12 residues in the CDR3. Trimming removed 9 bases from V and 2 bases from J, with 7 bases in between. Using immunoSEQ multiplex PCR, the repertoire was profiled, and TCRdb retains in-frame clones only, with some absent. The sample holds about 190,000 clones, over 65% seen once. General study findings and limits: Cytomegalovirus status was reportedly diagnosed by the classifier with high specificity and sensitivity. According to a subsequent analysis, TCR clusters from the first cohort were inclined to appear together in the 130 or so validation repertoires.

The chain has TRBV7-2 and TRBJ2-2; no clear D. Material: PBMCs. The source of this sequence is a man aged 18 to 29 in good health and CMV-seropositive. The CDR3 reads CASEVNTGELFF. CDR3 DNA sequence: TGTGCCAGTGAGGTTAACACCGGGGAGCTGTTTTTT.